The T cell receptor beta chain described here comes from a study of blood T cell repertoires in COVID-19. Study details: COVID-19 samples collected from the United States, Italy and Spain covered acute and convalescent phases. Nucleic acid was either cDNA or gDNA, and it came from T cells, B-cell-depleted T cells, or PBMCs.

In the original analysis: Reference gene primer amplification yielded estimated nucleated cell counts. Profiling relied on immunoSEQ multiplex PCR, and the TCRdb table lists in-frame clones only, not all of them. That table supplies the V and J calls and clone size; D and trimming were determined from the DNA. Here the sample spans 250,000 to 400,000 clones, approximately 88% being singletons. Seattle-derived patients entered the study during active infection and were followed longitudinally. V lost 5 bases and J lost 9; bases outside the gene matches: 12. CDR1 is MNHEY and CDR2 is SMNVEV in the germline V gene (reference sequence). The CDR3 is made up of 16 amino acids.

Sequencing was done on a sample of peripheral blood. The TCR originated in a woman aged 30 to 39 with COVID-19, enrolled during active disease. The chain links TRBV27 to TRBJ1-6; 8 bases fit TRBD1. CDR3: CASSTSGTGLGSPLHF. CDR3 coding DNA: TGTGCCAGCAGTACCTCCGGGACAGGATTGGGTTCACCCCTCCACTTT.